The 13 T cell receptor beta chains below were found in one sample sequenced in a study of identical twins. TCRdb re-analysed the 5' RACE reads in MiXCR, keeping a single row per CDR3 protein. The data show hundreds of thousands of distinct CDR3 sequences, 5.5% to 7.5% seen once. Sequencing was done on a sample of naive T cells sorted from blood. These receptors were taken from a man aged 18 to 35 in good health.

In this sample, this clonotype turned up many times. The rearrangement joins TRBV20-1 to TRBJ2-1; the D is unclear. CDR1 DFQATT and CDR2 SNEGSKA come from the germline V gene (reference sequence). The ends were cut back, 5 bases at V and 4 bases at J, with 18 bases in the middle. This CDR3 comprises 15 residues. CDR3 sequence reads: CSAPPANFRYNEQFF. Written as DNA, the CDR3 is TGCAGTGCTCCCCCGGCCAACTTCCGTTACAATGAGCAGTTCTTC.

This clonotype was observed at least ten times. The V and J genes are TRBV9 and TRBJ2-2, with 7 bases lining up with TRBD2. The V segment lost 0 bases and the J segment 3 bases; nucleotides outside the gene matches: 8. Germline V gene lookup returns CDR1 SGDLS and CDR2 YYNGEE. The CDR3 has 17 residues. In DNA form, the CDR3 reads TGTGCCAGCAGCGTAGCTTGGGCGGGAGAGGACACCGGGGAGCTGTTTTTT. Amino acids: CASSVAWAGEDTGELFF.

About this clonotype itself: At one end the junction does not follow the germline gene, possibly because of a read error. The genes are TRBV6-2 or TRBV6-3 and TRBJ2-1; 9 nucleotides line up with TRBD2. Germline V gene data show CDR1 as MNHEY and CDR2 as SVGEGT. The CDR3 is 15 residues long. CDR3: CASSLSAGGLNPPVF. CDR3 nucleotide sequence: TGTGCCAGCAGTTTATCAGCGGGAGGCCTTAACCCCCCAGTCTTC.

The sample holds many counts of this clonotype. The chain employs TRBV5-1 and TRBJ2-7; D unresolved. The CDR3 is 12 residues long. Germline assignment: CDR1 SGHRS and CDR2 YFSETQ. The V gene lost 4 bases and the J gene lost 6 bases, with 11 bases spanning the gap. The CDR3 nucleotides are TGCGCCAGCAGCCCGTCTGGTGGCGAGCAGTACGTC. Protein product: CASSPSGGEQYV.

This chain uses TRBV7-9 with TRBJ1-1; 8 bases line up with TRBD1. This CDR3 spans 10 amino acids. Trimming removed 8 bases from V and 7 bases from J; junction bases left unmatched: 0. The germline CDR1 and CDR2 sequences are SEHNR and FQNEAQ (reference sequence). The CDR3 region has the DNA TGTGCCAGCGGGACAGGTGAAGCTTTCTTT. This gives the protein CASGTGEAFF.

This clonotype was detected many times. The CDR3 protein is CASSYSPGTAAGANVLTF. CDR3 coding DNA: TGTGCCAGCAGTTACTCACCGGGAACCGCTGCTGGGGCCAACGTCCTGACTTTC. The rearrangement links TRBV6-5 to TRBJ2-6; tentative D call: TRBD2 (5 bases). The CDR3 spans 18 residues. V dropped 0 bases and J dropped 2 bases, with 14 bases sitting between them. From germline, CDR1 is MNHEY and CDR2 SVGAGI.

This clonotype has ten or more counts. This chain connects TRBV5-5 to TRBJ2-2, with TRBD1 matching 9 bases. From germline, CDR1 is SGHKS and CDR2 YYEKEE (reference sequence). Unmatched junction bases numbered 4, after V lost 0 bases and J lost 4 bases. This CDR3 comprises 16 residues. The CDR3 loop is CASSLEGTGSTGELFF. CDR3 bases: TGTGCCAGCAGCTTGGAAGGGACAGGGTCCACCGGGGAGCTGTTTTTT.

This clonotype came up a few times. The CDR3 protein is CASSSRRGGTSYNEQFF. In DNA, the CDR3 is TGTGCCAGTAGTTCCCGGCGGGGCGGAACCTCCTACAATGAGCAGTTCTTC. The chain combines TRBV19 with TRBJ2-1; perhaps TRBD2 as D (6 bases). The V end was cut by 5 bases, the J end by 0 bases, with 17 bases between. Germline loops: CDR1 LNHDA, CDR2 SQIVND (reference sequence). CDR3 length: 17 residues.

There are a few counts of this clonotype. The genes are TRBV10-3 and TRBJ1-1; weak D call: TRBD1 (6 bases). The germline V gene has CDR1 ENHRY and CDR2 SYGVKD. This CDR3 is 14 amino acids long. Trimming took off 2 bases at V and 4 bases at J, with 11 bases between the two ends. CDR3 protein: CAISEGGAGTEAFF. The CDR3 DNA reads TGTGCCATCAGTGAGGGGGGGGCTGGCACTGAAGCTTTCTTT.

The chain couples TRBV27 to TRBJ2-7; 9 bases align to TRBD2. Trimming took 7 bases from V and 1 from J; bases not matched to a gene: 5. The CDR3 extends over 14 amino acids. Per the germline V gene, CDR1 is MNHEY and CDR2 is SMNVEV (reference sequence). CDR3 nucleotides: TGTGCCAGCAAGCGCGGGGGGGGGTCCTACGAGCAGTACTTC. The encoded protein is CASKRGGGSYEQYF.

This clonotype showed up just a few times. The chain couples TRBV24-1 to TRBJ1-5; 10 positions agree with TRBD1. Germline loops: CDR1 KGHDR, CDR2 SFDVKD. V shed 4 bases, J shed 8 bases, and the junction held 7 bases outside the gene matches. This CDR3 is 15 amino acids long. The CDR3 region is CATSESGQGYEPQHF. Written as DNA, the CDR3 is TGTGCCACCAGTGAATCGGGACAGGGGTATGAGCCCCAGCATTTT.

This clonotype was seen a few times. The chain recombines TRBV7-9 with TRBJ1-5; tentatively, D is TRBD1 (6 bases). The CDR3 is made up of 14 amino acids. V dropped 4 bases and J dropped 8 bases, with 15 bases sitting between them. CDR1 and CDR2 (germline): SEHNR, FQNEAQ (reference sequence). The CDR3 region is CASSSGTPREPQHF. The CDR3 nucleotides read TGTGCCAGCAGCTCCGGGACACCTAGGGAGCCCCAGCATTTT.

This clonotype appeared many times. This chain links TRBV2 with TRBJ2-1; D possibly corresponds to TRBD2 (6 bases). This CDR3 is built from 14 residues. Germline V CDR1 and CDR2: SNHLY, FYNNEI. Trimming removed 8 bases from V and 8 bases from J, with 19 bases in between. The CDR3 loop is CASLHPSGVDEQFF. The CDR3 bases are TGTGCCAGCCTCCATCCTTCGGGAGTGGATGAGCAGTTCTTC.